This paragraph covers one TCR beta chain sequence. The source of the sample is a study of blood T cell repertoires in COVID-19. Looking at the study overall: Collection of acute and convalescent COVID-19 samples took place in the United States, Italy and Spain. PBMCs, B-cell-depleted T cells, or T cells were the source of the cDNA or gDNA that made up the material.

The CDR3 loop spans 15 amino acids. The germline CDR1 and CDR2 sequences are SSHAT and FNYEAQ (reference sequence). Unmatched junction bases numbered 3, after V lost 6 bases and J lost 1 base. Original handling: Nucleated cell number was recorded as an estimate derived from reference gene primer amplification. Assay: immunoSEQ multiplex PCR; the TCRdb copy retains only in-frame clones and omits some. The V and J calls and clone size are taken from that table; D and trimming were inferred from the DNA. The sample has 150,000 to 200,000 clones; about 80% are singletons. The sample taken for sequencing was peripheral blood. The sequence was obtained from a woman between 65 and 79 years old with acute or convalescent COVID-19. V is TRBV7-7 and J is TRBJ2-5, with 12 bases matching TRBD2. The CDR3 is CASRRTSGAQETQYF. The CDR3 DNA reads TGTGCCAGCAGGCGGACTAGCGGGGCCCAAGAGACCCAGTACTTC. The whole variable domain, remainder taken from reference TRBV7-7 and TRBJ2-5, is GAGVSQSPRYKVTKRGQDVTLRCDPISSHATLYWYQQALGQGPEFLTYFNYEAQPDKSGLPSDRFSAERPEGSISTLTIQRTEQRDSAMYRCASRRTSGAQETQYFGPGTRLLVL.